The 24 T cell receptor beta chains given below trace back to one sample, sequenced in a study of metastatic and nonmetastatic thyroid tumors. Treatment of any kind had been given to no patient before thyroid surgery. From the PCR reads, TCRdb re-called clones with MiXCR. The data hold tens of thousands of clones, with about 18% observed a single time. The sample comprised blood. The receptor set was obtained from a male donor with papillary thyroid cancer or a benign thyroid nodule (not recorded which). Some clones in this sample may be carry-over from other donors' samples.

There are many counts of this clone. The genes are TRBV11-1 and TRBJ1-5, with D possibly TRBD1 on 6 matching bases. V was cut by 6 bases and J by 0 bases, with 21 bases left in between. Germline V gives CDR1 SGHAT, CDR2 FQDESV (reference sequence). The CDR3 is 18 amino acids. Written as DNA, the CDR3 is TGTGCCAGCAGTTTACCCGCGGACAGTATGTTTAGCAATCAGCCCCAGCATTTT. It is translated as CASSLPADSMFSNQPQHF. The variable domain in full, completed from reference TRBV11-1 and TRBJ1-5, reads EAEVAQSPRYKITEKSQAVAFWCDPISGHATLYWYRQILGQGPELLVQFQDESVVDDSQLPKDRFSAERLKGVDSTLKIQPAELGDSAMYLCASSLPADSMFSNQPQHFGDGTRLSIL.

This clone was found many times. CDR3 region: CASSDTSGGYEQYF. The CDR3 bases are TGCGCCAGCAGTGATACTAGCGGGGGCTACGAGCAGTACTTC. The V gene is TRBV10-1, the J gene TRBJ2-7; 11 positions agree with TRBD2. Germline CDR1 WNHNN, CDR2 SYGVQD (reference sequence). The CDR3 runs to 14 residues. V lost 3 bases, J lost 3 bases, and 1 base stayed unmatched.

This clone came up many times. This sequence joins TRBV3-1 and TRBJ2-3; D gene ambiguous. The CDR3 consists of 14 residues. Germline V gene lookup returns CDR1 LGHDT and CDR2 YNNKEL (reference sequence). Trimming took off 2 bases at V and 5 bases at J, with 11 bases between the two ends. As DNA, the CDR3 is TGTGCCAGCAGCCAAAGCGAAGGTTTAGATACGCAGTATTTT. It encodes CASSQSEGLDTQYF.

This clone was recorded at least ten times. The J gene is TRBJ2-1, the V gene TRBV7-6; 7 nucleotides line up with TRBD2. This CDR3 is 15 amino acids long. Germline values: CDR1 SGHVS, CDR2 FNYEAQ. Trimming cost V 1 base and J 7 bases; bases outside gene matches: 7. CDR3 residues: CASSLVVGGLNEQFF. For the CDR3, the DNA is TGTGCCAGCAGCTTAGTCGTCGGGGGACTAAATGAGCAGTTCTTC. Based on the CDR3 plus reference TRBV7-6 and TRBJ2-1, the full variable domain is GAGVSQSPRYKVTKRGQDVALRCDPISGHVSLYWYRQALGQGPEFLTYFNYEAQQDKSGLPNDRFSAERPEGSISTLTIQRTEQRDSAMYRCASSLVVGGLNEQFFGPGTRLTVL.

This clone was seen many times. The rearrangement links TRBV11-1 to TRBJ2-3; D might be TRBD2 (5 bases). Germline V gene data show CDR1 as SGHAT and CDR2 as FQDESV (reference sequence). The CDR3 totals 15 residues. Trimming removed 2 bases from V and 4 bases from J, with 13 bases in between. CDR3: CASSLSGARADTQYF. For the CDR3, the DNA is TGTGCCAGCAGCTTATCGGGTGCGAGGGCAGATACGCAGTATTTT.

At least ten counts were recorded for this clone. The chain combines TRBV15 with TRBJ2-2, with D perhaps matching TRBD2 (6 bases). The V and J ends lost 1 base and 6 bases respectively, with 12 bases between them. The CDR3 has 15 residues. Per the germline V gene, CDR1 is LNHNV and CDR2 is YYDKDF (reference sequence). CDR3 protein: CATSRGEVVAGELFF. CDR3 nucleotide sequence: TGTGCCACCAGCAGAGGGGAGGTCGTGGCCGGGGAGCTGTTTTTT.

This clone showed up many times. V gene TRBV29-1 combines with J gene TRBJ2-1; 8 bases agree with TRBD2. The trim removed 6 bases at V and 1 base at J, leaving 5 bases unmatched. The CDR3 covers 14 residues. In germline, CDR1 is SQVTM, CDR2 ANQGSEA. This CDR3 reads CSVKSGGSYNEQFF. The CDR3 DNA follows: TGCAGCGTAAAGTCGGGGGGGTCCTACAATGAGCAGTTCTTC.

In its sample, this clone was seen a few times. J is TRBJ1-2 and V is TRBV19; tentative D call: TRBD1 (5 bases). Germline CDR1 LNHDA, CDR2 SQIVND (reference sequence). V lost 6 bases, J lost 7 bases, and 21 bases lay in between. The CDR3 runs to 15 residues. CDR3 protein: CASSQLVAGAGGYTF. The CDR3 DNA reads as TGTGCCAGTAGCCAGCTCGTAGCTGGGGCGGGTGGCTACACCTTC. Combining the CDR3 with reference TRBV19 and TRBJ1-2 gives the whole variable domain DGGITQSPKYLFRKEGQNVTLSCEQNLNHDAMYWYRQDPGQGLRLIYYSQIVNDFQKGDIAEGYSVSREKKESFPLTVTSAQKNPTAFYLCASSQLVAGAGGYTFGSGTRLTVV.

This clone was counted ten times or more. The J gene is TRBJ2-3, the V gene TRBV20-1; D not resolved. The CDR3 extends over 15 amino acids. The V gene's germline CDR1 is DFQATT and CDR2 SNEGSKA (reference sequence). With 1 base removed from V and 4 bases from J, the gap between germline ends came to 15 bases. The CDR3 nucleotides read TGCAGTGCTAGAGCTCCCCGGATAGGCTCAGATACGCAGTATTTT. It translates to CSARAPRIGSDTQYF.

This clone was counted between two and nine times. This chain connects TRBV6-1 to TRBJ2-7, with TRBD1 matching over 7 bases. CDR1 is MNHNS and CDR2 is SASEGT in the germline V gene. This CDR3 contains 17 residues. V was pared by 0 bases and J by 2 bases, with 10 bases of the junction left unmatched. As DNA, the CDR3 is TGTGCCAGCAGTGAAGCGGGGCGTCAGGGGGTTACCTACGAGCAGTACTTC. Translated, it gives CASSEAGRQGVTYEQYF.

Concerning this clone: The junction differs from germline at one of its ends, possibly a read error. The rearrangement joins TRBV5-1 to TRBJ2-7; tentatively, D is TRBD2 (5 bases). The V gene's germline CDR1 is SGHRS and CDR2 YFSETQ. CDR3 length: 12 amino acids. Here the CDR3 DNA reads TGCGCCAGCAGCTTGGGGGAGTACGGGCAGTACTTC. As protein: CASSLGEYGQYF. Full variable domain (remainder filled in from reference TRBV5-1 and TRBJ2-7): KAGVTQTPRYLIKTRGQQVTLSCSPISGHRSVSWYQQTPGQGLQFLFEYFSETQRNKGNFPGRFSGRQFSNSRSEMNVSTLELGDSALYLCASSLGEYGQYFGPGTRLTVT.

Ten or more counts support this clone. The chain carries TRBV24-1 and TRBJ2-4; unclear D gene. This CDR3 spans 17 amino acids. The germline V gene has CDR1 KGHDR and CDR2 SFDVKD. Trimming removed 8 bases at V and 0 bases at J, with 19 bases between. The CDR3 protein is CATKRAQVMGAKNIQYF. The CDR3 region has the DNA TGTGCCACCAAAAGAGCCCAGGTAATGGGAGCCAAAAACATTCAGTACTTC.

At least ten counts were recorded for this clone. This rearrangement joins TRBV3-1 to TRBJ2-2; D call uncertain. The CDR3 consists of 18 residues. The germline CDR1 and CDR2 sequences are LGHDT and YNNKEL (reference sequence). V was pared by 0 bases and J by 5 bases, with 19 bases between. CDR3 sequence: CASSQDPRLFLGTGELFF. The CDR3 region has the DNA TGTGCCAGCAGCCAAGATCCACGACTCTTCCTGGGGACCGGGGAGCTGTTTTTT.

Comment on this clone: Given a much more abundant clone one base away, this may be a read error. This chain uses TRBV5-4 with TRBJ1-2; 7 bases are a match to TRBD1. CDR3 size: 13 residues. V trimming: 4 bases; J trimming: 8 bases; junction bases outside the gene matches: 8. Germline V lookup: CDR1 SGHNT, CDR2 YYREEE (reference sequence). CDR3 DNA: TGTGCCAGCAGCATAGACAGGGCTCGCGGCTACACCTTC. Its protein is CASSIDRARGYTF.

This clone was seen at least ten times. This rearrangement joins TRBV7-6 to TRBJ2-7; 9 bases map to TRBD2. CDR1 SGHVS and CDR2 FNYEAQ come from the germline V gene. CDR3 size: 15 residues. Unmatched junction bases numbered 11, after V lost 5 bases and J lost 6 bases. CDR3 in DNA: TGTGCCAGCAGCCCCGTAGCGGGGGCTACAGGCGAGCAGTACTTC. It specifies CASSPVAGATGEQYF.

This clone was counted many times. The V call is TRBV6-5, the J call TRBJ2-3; D call uncertain. Trimming stripped 3 bases from V and 0 bases from J, with 10 bases between. CDR3 length: 15 amino acids. In germline, CDR1 is MNHEY, CDR2 SVGAGI. The CDR3 sequence: CASSYTGGSTDTQYF. The CDR3 nucleotides are TGTGCCAGCAGTTATACGGGCGGTAGCACAGATACGCAGTATTTT.

This clone was picked up a small number of times. The V gene is TRBV6-1, the J gene TRBJ2-2; 7 nucleotides match TRBD2. The CDR3 loop spans 15 amino acids. Germline CDR1 is MNHNS and CDR2 is SASEGT. The ends lost 6 bases at V and 4 bases at J; junction bases unmatched: 8. In DNA, the CDR3 is TGTGCCAGCAGCTACCGTCTAGCGGCCACCGGGGAGCTGTTTTTT. This codes for CASSYRLAATGELFF.

This clone has a count of ten or more. The chain recombines TRBV9 with TRBJ2-7; D not certain. Germline lookup yields CDR1 SGDLS and CDR2 YYNGEE. Between the trimmed V and J ends, which lost 4 bases and 4 bases, there was a span of 9 bases. The CDR3 loop spans 12 amino acids. The CDR3 reads CASSPTGYEQYF. The DNA of the CDR3 is TGTGCCAGCAGCCCGACCGGGTACGAGCAGTACTTC.

This clone was counted a few times. This chain joins TRBV6-1 and TRBJ2-1; the D call may be TRBD1 or TRBD2 (5 bases each). CDR1 is MNHNS and CDR2 is SASEGT in the germline V gene. The germline V and J ends were trimmed by 7 bases and 4 bases, with 11 bases remaining between them. The CDR3 spans 13 residues. Here the CDR3 reads CASIRDGYNEQFF. The DNA for the CDR3 is TGTGCCAGCATCCGGGACGGATACAATGAGCAGTTCTTC.

The chain carries TRBV6-4 and TRBJ2-2, with D possibly being TRBD1 (5 bases). Germline V gives CDR1 MRHNA, CDR2 SNTAGT. The CDR3 consists of 13 residues. The V end lost 3 bases, the J end lost 3 bases, and 5 bases lay between the germline ends. CDR3: CASSEGDTGELFF. CDR3 nucleotide sequence: TGTGCCAGCAGTGAAGGGGACACCGGGGAGCTGTTTTTT.

This clone was recorded at least ten times. The chain joins TRBV2 to TRBJ2-6; maybe TRBD2 (6 bases). The CDR3 totals 14 residues. Germline lookup yields CDR1 SNHLY and CDR2 FYNNEI. The V end lost 4 bases, the J end lost 2 bases, and 6 bases lay between the germline ends. CDR3 amino acids: CASSGGTGANVLTF. The CDR3 DNA reads as TGTGCCAGCAGTGGCGGGACTGGGGCCAACGTCCTGACTTTC.

There are many counts of this clone. This chain connects TRBV7-6 to TRBJ1-5; TRBD1 aligns across 11 bases. The CDR3 runs to 17 residues. Germline V gene lookup returns CDR1 SGHVS and CDR2 FNYEAQ. With V trimmed by 5 bases and J by 0 bases, 6 bases remained unmatched. CDR3 in amino acids: CASSAGQGGHSNQPQHF. The CDR3, as DNA: TGTGCCAGCAGCGCGGGACAGGGGGGACATAGCAATCAGCCCCAGCATTTT.

The chain joins TRBV20-1 to TRBJ2-3, with D unresolved. Germline V gives CDR1 DFQATT, CDR2 SNEGSKA (reference sequence). This CDR3 has 11 amino acids. Trimming stripped 6 bases from V and 3 bases from J, with 7 bases between. Here the CDR3 reads CSAMRTDTQYF. The CDR3 DNA reads as TGCAGTGCAATGCGGACAGATACGCAGTATTTT.

This clone was observed at least ten times. This chain links TRBV20-1 with TRBJ2-7, with D tentatively TRBD1 (6 bases). With 5 bases removed from V and 4 bases from J, the gap between germline ends came to 12 bases. Germline lookup yields CDR1 DFQATT and CDR2 SNEGSKA (reference sequence). The CDR3 consists of 12 residues. The CDR3 protein is CSAPRGDYEQYF. In nucleotides, the CDR3 is TGCAGTGCTCCCAGGGGAGATTACGAGCAGTACTTC.